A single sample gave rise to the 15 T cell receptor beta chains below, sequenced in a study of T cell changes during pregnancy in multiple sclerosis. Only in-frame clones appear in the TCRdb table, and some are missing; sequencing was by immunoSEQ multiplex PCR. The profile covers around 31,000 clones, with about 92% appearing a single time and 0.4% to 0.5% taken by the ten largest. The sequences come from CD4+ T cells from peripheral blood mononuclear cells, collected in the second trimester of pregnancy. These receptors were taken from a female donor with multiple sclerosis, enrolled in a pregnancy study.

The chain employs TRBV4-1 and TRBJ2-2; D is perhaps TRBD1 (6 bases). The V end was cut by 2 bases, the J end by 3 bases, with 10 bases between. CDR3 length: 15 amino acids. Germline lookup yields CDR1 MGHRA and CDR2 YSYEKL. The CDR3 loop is CASSQLYRDTGELFF. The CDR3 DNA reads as TGCGCCAGCAGCCAATTATACAGGGACACCGGGGAGCTGTTTTTT.

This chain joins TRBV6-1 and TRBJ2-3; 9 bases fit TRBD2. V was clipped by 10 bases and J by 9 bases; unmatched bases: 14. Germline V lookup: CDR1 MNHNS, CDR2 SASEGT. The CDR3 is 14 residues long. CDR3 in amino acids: CATVRSGSSGTQYF. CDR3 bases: TGTGCCACCGTCCGTAGCGGGAGTAGCGGCACGCAGTATTTT.

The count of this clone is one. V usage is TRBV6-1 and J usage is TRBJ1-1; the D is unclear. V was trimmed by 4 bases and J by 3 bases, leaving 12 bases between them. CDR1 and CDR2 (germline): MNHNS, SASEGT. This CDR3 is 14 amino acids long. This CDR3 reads CASSVKLLYTEAFF. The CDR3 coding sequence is TGTGCCAGCAGTGTTAAACTATTATACACTGAAGCTTTCTTT.

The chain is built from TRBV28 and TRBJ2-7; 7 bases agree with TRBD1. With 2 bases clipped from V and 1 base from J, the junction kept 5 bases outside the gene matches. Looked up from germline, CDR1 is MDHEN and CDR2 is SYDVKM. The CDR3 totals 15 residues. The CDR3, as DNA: TGTGCCAGCAGTTTAATGACAGGGCCTTCCTACGAGCAGTACTTC. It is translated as CASSLMTGPSYEQYF.

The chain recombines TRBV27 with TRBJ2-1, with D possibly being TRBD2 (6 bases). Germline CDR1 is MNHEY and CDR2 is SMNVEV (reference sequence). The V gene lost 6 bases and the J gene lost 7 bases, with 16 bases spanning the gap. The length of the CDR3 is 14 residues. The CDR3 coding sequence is TGTGCCAGCAGGACTAGATCTGGATTTAATGAGCAGTTCTTC. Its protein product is CASRTRSGFNEQFF.

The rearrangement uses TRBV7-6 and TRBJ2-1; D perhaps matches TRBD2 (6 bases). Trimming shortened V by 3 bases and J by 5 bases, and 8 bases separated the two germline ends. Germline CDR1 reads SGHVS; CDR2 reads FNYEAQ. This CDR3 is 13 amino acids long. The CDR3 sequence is CASSFRGNNEQFF. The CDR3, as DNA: TGTGCCAGCAGCTTCCGGGGGAACAATGAGCAGTTCTTC.

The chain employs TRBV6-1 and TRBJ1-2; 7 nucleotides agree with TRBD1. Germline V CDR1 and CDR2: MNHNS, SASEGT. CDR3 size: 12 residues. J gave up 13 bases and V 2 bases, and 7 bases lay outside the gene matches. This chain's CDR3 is CASSENGHRGTF. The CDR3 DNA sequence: TGTGCCAGCAGTGAAAACGGGCACAGGGGCACCTTC.

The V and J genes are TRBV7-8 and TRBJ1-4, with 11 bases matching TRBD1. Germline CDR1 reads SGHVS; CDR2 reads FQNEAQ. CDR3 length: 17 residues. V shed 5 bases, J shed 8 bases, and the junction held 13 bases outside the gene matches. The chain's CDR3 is CASSERTGGPTREKLFF. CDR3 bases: TGTGCCAGCAGCGAGAGGACAGGGGGCCCGACTCGGGAAAAACTGTTTTTT.

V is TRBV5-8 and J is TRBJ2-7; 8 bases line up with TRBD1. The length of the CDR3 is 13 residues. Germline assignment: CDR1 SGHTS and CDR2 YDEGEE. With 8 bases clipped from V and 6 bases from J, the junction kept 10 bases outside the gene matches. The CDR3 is CARKTRQGLEQYF. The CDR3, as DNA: TGTGCCAGAAAAACCCGACAGGGGCTCGAGCAGTACTTC. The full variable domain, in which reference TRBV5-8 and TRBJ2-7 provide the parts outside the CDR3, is EAGVTQSPTHLIKTRGQQATLRCSPISGHTSVYWYQQALGLGLQFLLWYDEGEERNRGNFPPRFSGRQFPNYSSELNVNALELEDSALYLCARKTRQGLEQYFGPGTRLTVT.

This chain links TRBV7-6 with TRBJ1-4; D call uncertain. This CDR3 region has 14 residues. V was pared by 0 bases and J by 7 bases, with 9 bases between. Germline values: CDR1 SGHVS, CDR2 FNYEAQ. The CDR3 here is CASSLARGGEKLFF. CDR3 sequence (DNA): TGTGCCAGCAGCTTAGCGCGGGGTGGTGAAAAACTGTTTTTT.

The CDR3 spells CATASGIFGDTQYF. CDR3 coding DNA: TGCGCCACCGCCTCAGGGATATTTGGGGATACGCAGTATTTT. This sequence joins TRBV10-2 and TRBJ2-3; tentative D call: TRBD1 (5 bases). This CDR3 comprises 14 residues. V was pared by 10 bases and J by 6 bases, with 20 bases between. CDR1 and CDR2 from the germline V gene are WSHSY and SAAADI.

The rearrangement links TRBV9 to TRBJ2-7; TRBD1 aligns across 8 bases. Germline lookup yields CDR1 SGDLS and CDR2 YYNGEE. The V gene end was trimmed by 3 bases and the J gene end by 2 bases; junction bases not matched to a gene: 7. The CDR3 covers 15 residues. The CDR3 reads CASSGAGTGTYEQYF. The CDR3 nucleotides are TGTGCCAGCAGCGGTGCCGGGACAGGCACCTACGAGCAGTACTTC.

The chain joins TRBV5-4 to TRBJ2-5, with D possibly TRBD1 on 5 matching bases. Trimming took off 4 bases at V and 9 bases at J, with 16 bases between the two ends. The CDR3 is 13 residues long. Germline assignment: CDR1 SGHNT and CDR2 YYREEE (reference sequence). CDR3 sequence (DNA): TGTGCCAGCAGCGGGTCCTATGGCAGGGCCCAGTACTTC. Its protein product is CASSGSYGRAQYF.

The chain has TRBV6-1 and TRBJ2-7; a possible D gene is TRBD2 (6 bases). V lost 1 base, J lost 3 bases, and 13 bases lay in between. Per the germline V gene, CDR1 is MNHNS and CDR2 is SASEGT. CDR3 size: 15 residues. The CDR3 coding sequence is TGTGCCAGCAGTGAAGGCTCGGGCGGGGTCTACGAGCAGTACTTC. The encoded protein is CASSEGSGGVYEQYF.

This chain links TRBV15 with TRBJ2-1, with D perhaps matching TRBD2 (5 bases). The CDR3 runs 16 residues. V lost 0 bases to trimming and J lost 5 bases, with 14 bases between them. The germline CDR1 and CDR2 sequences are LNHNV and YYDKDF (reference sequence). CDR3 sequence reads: CATSRDRASSHNEQFF. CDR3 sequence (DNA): TGTGCCACCAGCAGAGATCGCGCTAGCAGTCACAATGAGCAGTTCTTC.